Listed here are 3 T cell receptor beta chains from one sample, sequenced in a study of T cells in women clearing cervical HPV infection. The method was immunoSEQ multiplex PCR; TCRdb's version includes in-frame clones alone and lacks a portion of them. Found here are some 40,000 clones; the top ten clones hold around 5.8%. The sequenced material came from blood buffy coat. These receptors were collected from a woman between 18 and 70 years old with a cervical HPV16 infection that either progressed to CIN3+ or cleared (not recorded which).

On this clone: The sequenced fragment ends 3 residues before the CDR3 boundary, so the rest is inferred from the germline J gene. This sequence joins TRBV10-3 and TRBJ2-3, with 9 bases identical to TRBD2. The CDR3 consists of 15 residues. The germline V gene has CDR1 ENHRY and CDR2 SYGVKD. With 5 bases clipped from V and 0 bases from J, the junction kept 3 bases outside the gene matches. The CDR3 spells CAISSAGGSTDTQYF. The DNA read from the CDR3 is TGTGCCATCAGTTCGGCGGGAGGGAGCACAGATACG.

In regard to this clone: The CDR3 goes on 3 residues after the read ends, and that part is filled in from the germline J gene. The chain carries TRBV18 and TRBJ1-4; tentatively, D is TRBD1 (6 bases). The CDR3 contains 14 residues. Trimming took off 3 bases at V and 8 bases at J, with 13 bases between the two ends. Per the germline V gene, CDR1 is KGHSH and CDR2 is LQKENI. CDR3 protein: CASSPLTGQEKLFF. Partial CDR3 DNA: TGTGCCAGCTCACCGTTAACAGGGCAAGAAAAA.

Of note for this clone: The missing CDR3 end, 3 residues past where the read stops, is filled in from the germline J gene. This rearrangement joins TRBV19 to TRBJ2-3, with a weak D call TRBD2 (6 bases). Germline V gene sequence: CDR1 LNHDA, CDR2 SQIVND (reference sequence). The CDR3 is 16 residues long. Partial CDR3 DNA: TGTGCCAGTAGTATTATTTGGGGGGAGAGCAATCAGCCG. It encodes CASSIIWGESNQP. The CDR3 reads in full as CASSIIWGESNQPQYF.